What follows is one TCR beta chain and its context. V lost 5 bases and J 2 bases, leaving 8 bases between the germline ends. The germline V gene has CDR1 MDHEN and CDR2 SYDVKM. The CDR3 has 13 amino acids. These data originate in a study of blood T cell repertoires in COVID-19. Study in general: Material from acute and convalescent COVID-19 was sourced from the United States, Italy and Spain. The cDNA or gDNA used as material had been derived from T cells, B-cell-depleted T cells, or PBMCs.

In the original analysis: Estimates of nucleated cell counts were drawn from the amplification of reference gene primers. Libraries were prepared by immunoSEQ multiplex PCR; TCRdb keeps only in-frame clonotypes and omits some of them. V and J calls and clone size are as listed in that table; D and trimming were resolved from the DNA. Of more than 80,000 clones listed, around four fifths are singletons. This receptor was taken from a woman aged 80 or over with active or convalescent COVID-19. This rearrangement joins TRBV28 to TRBJ2-3; D call uncertain. The sequencing input was peripheral blood. As DNA, the CDR3 is TGTGCCAGCAGTCGAGTTACCACAGATACGCAGTATTTT. Translation: CASSRVTTDTQYF.